A single sample gave rise to the 21 T cell receptor beta chains below, sequenced in a study of T cells in Graves' hyperthyroidism and ophthalmopathy. RNA transcripts served as the template for amplifying TCR beta CDR3 regions. Primed by the HTBI set, a first-round RT-PCR was run on the TCR CDR3. TCRdb processed the multiplex PCR reads anew with MiXCR; each CDR3 protein has one entry. The data hold about 400,000 distinct CDR3 sequences, with 15% to 19% observed a single time. Sequencing used blood. All receptors derive from a woman in her late teens or twenties with Graves' hyperthyroidism.

This clonotype was found many times. The rearrangement joins TRBV20-1 to TRBJ2-7; D is possibly TRBD2 (6 bases). The CDR3 runs to 15 residues. Between the trimmed V and J ends, which lost 0 bases and 1 base, there was a span of 13 bases. From germline, CDR1 is DFQATT and CDR2 SNEGSKA (reference sequence). CDR3: CSARDRVGGSYEQYF. The CDR3 DNA reads TGCAGTGCTAGAGATCGGGTCGGGGGATCCTACGAGCAGTACTTC.

This clonotype turned up a few times. This chain joins TRBV9 and TRBJ2-7; 12 positions match TRBD2. The CDR3 loop spans 15 amino acids. Germline loops: CDR1 SGDLS, CDR2 YYNGEE. V lost 2 bases to trimming and J lost 7 bases; unmatched junction nucleotides: 7. CDR3 bases: TGTGCCAGCAGCGTTAGACTAGCGGGAGTGGGGGAGCAGTACTTC. Its protein product is CASSVRLAGVGEQYF.

There are many counts of this clonotype. The chain employs TRBV20-1 and TRBJ1-2; no clear D. The CDR3 length is 13 residues. CDR1 DFQATT and CDR2 SNEGSKA come from the germline V gene (reference sequence). V was shortened by 3 bases and J by 4 bases, with 12 bases between the two germline ends. In DNA form, the CDR3 reads TGCAGTGCTAGCCCCCGACGGGGCTATGGCTACACCTTC. This gives the protein CSASPRRGYGYTF.

Many counts were recorded for this clonotype. The chain employs TRBV28 and TRBJ2-5; the D gene is possibly TRBD1 (6 bases). This CDR3 is 15 amino acids long. V shed 5 bases and J shed 4 bases, with 17 bases lying between them. CDR1 is MDHEN, CDR2 SYDVKM, per germline. The CDR3 DNA reads TGTGCCAGCAGTGACGGACGCCCCAGGGGAGAGACCCAGTACTTC. Translating gives CASSDGRPRGETQYF.

The sample holds many counts of this clonotype. The V call is TRBV20-1, the J call TRBJ2-1; D unresolved. Between the trimmed V and J ends, which lost 5 bases and 8 bases, there was a span of 19 bases. Per germline, CDR1 DFQATT and CDR2 SNEGSKA (reference sequence). This CDR3 is 14 amino acids long. CDR3 nucleotide sequence: TGCAGTGCTTTACCCGGGCCAGAGAGGCATGAGCAGTTCTTC. Translating it yields CSALPGPERHEQFF.

The chain combines TRBV6-2 or TRBV6-3 with TRBJ2-3; 8 nucleotides line up with TRBD2. Germline V gene sequence: CDR1 MNHEY, CDR2 SVGEGT. With 2 bases clipped from V and 4 bases from J, the junction kept 5 bases outside the gene matches. CDR3 size: 15 residues. CDR3 region: CASSYIAGSSDTQYF. As DNA, the CDR3 is TGTGCCAGCAGTTACATAGCGGGATCTTCAGATACGCAGTATTTT.

This clonotype was seen ten or more times. The chain carries TRBV7-9 and TRBJ1-5, with TRBD1 as a possible D gene (5 bases). Trimming pared 5 bases from V and 7 bases from J, leaving 18 bases between. Germline CDR1 and CDR2: SEHNR and FQNEAQ (reference sequence). The CDR3 extends over 15 amino acids. The CDR3 region has the DNA TGTGCCAGCAGCCCCGACGGGGCGGGGTGGCAGCCCCAGCATTTT. This codes for CASSPDGAGWQPQHF.

This clonotype was picked up many times. The chain joins TRBV12-3 or TRBV12-4 to TRBJ1-2; weak D call: TRBD1 (5 bases). The CDR3 loop spans 16 amino acids. Between the trimmed V and J ends, which lost 5 bases and 3 bases, there was a span of 19 bases. DNA for the CDR3: TGTGCCAGCAGTCCCGACGTCAGGGCCTTATACTATGGCTACACCTTC. It encodes CASSPDVRALYYGYTF.

Ten or more counts support this clonotype. This sequence joins TRBV12-3 or TRBV12-4 and TRBJ2-5; D is perhaps TRBD2 (6 bases). This CDR3 has 16 residues. V lost 4 bases to trimming and J lost 5 bases, with 20 bases between them. CDR3 protein: CASSSGRGKGSETQYF. The CDR3 nucleotides read TGTGCCAGCAGTTCCGGTCGGGGGAAGGGGTCGGAGACCCAGTACTTC.

Many counts were recorded for this clonotype. V gene TRBV30 combines with J gene TRBJ1-1; D not resolved. Deletions cut 0 bases from V and 4 bases from J, with 12 bases between. Germline V CDR1 and CDR2: GTSNPN, SVGIG (reference sequence). The CDR3 loop spans 14 amino acids. CDR3 sequence reads: CAWSVTPLGTEAFF. The CDR3 nucleotides read TGTGCCTGGAGTGTTACTCCGCTTGGCACTGAAGCTTTCTTT.

The chain's CDR3 is CASSPGTGRRRTNEKLFF. The DNA of the CDR3 is TGTGCCAGCAGCCCCGGGACAGGGAGGCGGAGGACTAATGAAAAACTGTTTTTT. The chain is built from TRBV9 and TRBJ1-4; the match to TRBD1 covers 9 bases. This CDR3 region has 18 residues. The trim removed 4 bases at V and 2 bases at J, leaving 12 bases unmatched. Germline V gene sequence: CDR1 SGDLS, CDR2 YYNGEE.

This clonotype occurred a few times. The CDR3 DNA reads TGTGCCAGCAGTTCTCGACAGGGGGTTACAGGAAACACCATATATTTT. The encoded protein is CASSSRQGVTGNTIYF. The V call is TRBV12-3 or TRBV12-4, the J call TRBJ1-3, with TRBD1 identical over 9 bases. J was trimmed by 4 bases and V by 4 bases; bases with no gene match: 8. The CDR3 length is 16 residues.

The table lists this clonotype with many counts. The gene calls are TRBV2 and TRBJ2-7; TRBD2 is a possible D gene (7 bases). The CDR3 totals 13 residues. The germline V gene encodes CDR1 SNHLY and CDR2 FYNNEI. V was pared by 8 bases and J by 2 bases, with 13 bases between. Here the CDR3 DNA reads TGTGCCAGCGGGGGGGGCGAACCCTACGAGCAGTACTTC. Translation gives CASGGGEPYEQYF.

The chain carries TRBV27 and TRBJ1-2; the match to TRBD1 covers 11 bases. The CDR3 contains 14 residues. V dropped 6 bases and J dropped 4; count of bases not matched to a gene: 4. Germline V gives CDR1 MNHEY, CDR2 SMNVEV (reference sequence). CDR3 nucleotide sequence: TGTGCCAGCAGAAGGACAGGGGGCGTCTATGGCTACACCTTC. Translated: CASRRTGGVYGYTF.

This clonotype was counted many times. This chain links TRBV30 with TRBJ1-2; tentatively, D is TRBD1 (5 bases). Trimming stripped 5 bases from V and 8 bases from J, with 12 bases between. CDR3 size: 11 residues. Germline CDR1 is GTSNPN and CDR2 is SVGIG (reference sequence). CDR3: CAWDGGYGYTF. The CDR3, as DNA: TGTGCCTGGGACGGGGGGTACGGCTACACCTTC.

This clonotype was counted at least ten times. The chain employs TRBV10-3 and TRBJ2-5, with D perhaps matching TRBD2 (6 bases). V shed 2 bases and J shed 6 bases, with 10 bases lying between them. Germline V CDR1 and CDR2: ENHRY, SYGVKD. This CDR3 comprises 13 residues. This chain's CDR3 is CAISEREQQTQYF. In DNA, the CDR3 is TGTGCCATCAGTGAGCGGGAGCAGCAGACCCAGTACTTC.

This clonotype was seen many times. The DNA of the CDR3 is TGTGCCACGATGGGGACGGTTAGCTCCTACAATGAGCAGTTCTTC. Protein sequence: CATMGTVSSYNEQFF. The chain links TRBV2 to TRBJ2-1; D possibly matches TRBD1 or TRBD2 (5 bases each). The CDR3 runs 15 residues. Per germline, CDR1 SNHLY and CDR2 FYNNEI. Deletions cut 10 bases from V and 0 bases from J, with 16 bases between.

Ten or more counts support this clonotype. The chain recombines TRBV12-3 or TRBV12-4 with TRBJ2-2; TRBD2 matches at 8 bases. The CDR3 contains 15 residues. V shed 2 bases and J 7 bases; nucleotides not matched to a gene: 6. CDR3 in DNA: TGTGCCAGCAGTTTAATGGGACTAGGCTTCGGGGAGCTGTTTTTT. Protein: CASSLMGLGFGELFF.

This clonotype appeared a few times. This chain joins TRBV5-1 and TRBJ2-4; no clear D gene. Germline CDR1 and CDR2: SGHRS and YFSETQ. The V end was cut by 4 bases, the J end by 2 bases, with 7 bases between. This CDR3 has 13 amino acids. The CDR3: CASSGGSKNIQYF. CDR3 coding DNA: TGCGCCAGCAGCGGCGGATCCAAAAACATTCAGTACTTC.

At least ten counts were recorded for this clonotype. The V gene is TRBV30, the J gene TRBJ1-1; D uncertain. CDR1 is GTSNPN, CDR2 SVGIG, per germline (reference sequence). The CDR3 has 11 amino acids. V was pared by 3 bases and J by 5 bases, with 7 bases between. The CDR3 DNA sequence: TGTGCCTGGAGCCGGAGGACTGAAGCTTTCTTT. It yields the protein CAWSRRTEAFF.

In this sample, this clonotype turned up many times. The V and J genes are TRBV27 and TRBJ2-3; D assignment may be TRBD1 or TRBD2 (5 bases each). Looked up from germline, CDR1 is MNHEY and CDR2 is SMNVEV (reference sequence). The CDR3 loop spans 15 amino acids. V was pared by 5 bases and J by 1 base, with 13 bases between. CDR3 region: CASSLQGPRTDTQYF. The DNA for the CDR3 is TGTGCCAGCAGTCTGCAGGGACCGCGCACAGATACGCAGTATTTT.